This T cell receptor beta chain was captured in a study of T cells in Graves' hyperthyroidism and ophthalmopathy. Findings and caveats of the study: Appearing also in blood were most of the thyroid clonotypes expanded above 0.001. A model using 13 V-J features told ophthalmopathy apart from stable hyperthyroidism.

The CDR3 totals 13 residues. Trimming left V 3 bases short and J 16 bases short, with 16 bases between. Germline CDR1 is MDHEN and CDR2 is SYDVKM. This clonotype was seen just once. Its matching antigen is unknown. Those patients with uncontrolled infection, other autoimmune disease, pregnancy or lactation were excluded. Clinical symptoms, serum thyroxine and TRAb, thyroid ultrasound and orbital computed tomography together formed the diagnostic basis. The investigators amplified TCR beta CDR3 regions from RNA transcripts. Initially, a first-round RT-PCR of the TCR CDR3 employed the HTBI primer set. TCRdb redid the calling of the multiplex PCR reads with MiXCR, one entry per CDR3 protein. The table lists 480,000 or so distinct CDR3 sequences, 40% to 50% of them singletons, with about 45% in the top ten.

This chain links TRBV28 with TRBJ2-6; possibly TRBD1 or TRBD2 for D (5 bases each). The specimen was peripheral blood or thyroid tissue (not recorded which). The receptor comes from an adult woman with Graves' disease, either hyperthyroidism or ophthalmopathy (not recorded which). The DNA of the CDR3 is TGTGCCAGCAGTTTGAGGGGTACCGGGGAGCTGACTTTC. It specifies CASSLRGTGELTF.